A few counts support the clone carrying this TCR beta chain. The data stem from a study of identical twins. TCRdb ran MiXCR on the 5' RACE reads and lists one entry per CDR3 protein. The sample lists hundreds of thousands of distinct CDR3 sequences, about 9.4% occurring once. V was cut by 5 bases and J by 7 bases, with 11 bases left in between. The CDR3 runs to 12 residues. The same data also went into a second study, on yellow fever vaccine responses in identical twins.

The rearrangement joins TRBV12-3 or TRBV12-4 to TRBJ1-1; unclear D gene. Material for sequencing was PBMCs. The source of this sequence is a young woman in good health. The CDR3 sequence: CASSLSGNEAFF. As DNA, the CDR3 is TGTGCCAGCAGTCTCTCCGGGAATGAAGCTTTCTTT.